These T cell receptor beta chains were read from a single sample in a study of early T cells in non-severe SARS-CoV-2 infection. TCRdb passed the 5' RACE reads through MiXCR, listing each CDR3 protein once. Of about 58,000 distinct CDR3 sequences in the sample, around 12% were seen once. Sequencing was carried out using whole blood. The origin of the receptors is an adult who was a healthcare worker with PCR-confirmed SARS-CoV-2 infection or an uninfected control (not recorded which). Each CDR3 is given with its conserved first and last residue. Each record gives: D gene, J gene, V gene, clone size, CDR3 DNA, CDR3 protein. A D gene is named only where the DNA matches it firmly. For some rows the clone size is stated as once, few or many, or as a class when expanded; others skip it.

>TRBD1|TRBJ1-6|TRBV7-2|many
TGTGCCAGCAGCTATCGTCGTCCCGGGACAGGGCTGGGTGGTTCACCCCTCCACTTT
CASSYRRPGTGLGGSPLHF
>-|TRBJ1-1|TRBV10-3|-
TGTGCCATCAGTGAGTCCCTTTTGAGGAACACTGAAGCTTTCTTT
CAISESLLRNTEAFF
>-|TRBJ2-4|TRBV15|-
TGTGCCACCAGCAGACGGACCGGCTCTGTGGACATTCAGTACTTC
CATSRRTGSVDIQYF
>TRBD1|TRBJ1-3|TRBV2|many
TGTGCCAGCAGTGGACAGGGTATCTCTGGAAACACCATATATTTT
CASSGQGISGNTIYF
>-|TRBJ2-5|TRBV3-1|few
TGTGCCAGCACCCCAAACCAAGAGACCCAGTACTTC
CASTPNQETQYF
>-|TRBJ1-1|TRBV29-1|-
TGCAGCAGTGGGCGGAATAGGAACACTGAAGCTTTCTTT
CSSGRNRNTEAFF
>TRBD2|TRBJ2-3|TRBV7-8|-
TGTGCCAGCAGCCCGGGACTAGCGGGAGTCTATGATACGCAGTATTTT
CASSPGLAGVYDTQYF
>-|TRBJ2-5|TRBV30|few
TGTGCCTGGACTGGCTACCCCTACCAAGAGACCCAGTACTTC
CAWTGYPYQETQYF
>-|TRBJ2-7|TRBV19|few
TGTGCCAGTAGCCCGGGGTGGGCCTACGAGCAGTACTTC
CASSPGWAYEQYF
>-|TRBJ2-3|TRBV7-3|many
TGTGCCAGCAGCTCCGCCGGGCGAAGGGGCACAGATACGCAGTATTTT
CASSSAGRRGTDTQYF
>-|TRBJ2-1|TRBV4-1|few
TGCGCCAGCAGCCAAGATCGGAGAGACAATGAGCAGTTCTTC
CASSQDRRDNEQFF
>TRBD1|TRBJ1-4|TRBV3-1|-
TGTGCCAGCAGCCCTAGACAGGGCGCTAATGAAAAACTGTTTTTT
CASSPRQGANEKLFF
>TRBD1|TRBJ2-1|TRBV11-3|-
TGTGCCAGCAGCCATTCGACAGGGGGCTACAATGAGCAGTTCTTC
CASSHSTGGYNEQFF
>TRBD1|TRBJ2-2|TRBV19|-
TGTGCCAGTGGGGGACAGGGGGCAACCGGGGAGCTGTTTTTT
CASGGQGATGELFF
>-|TRBJ2-2|TRBV21-1|many
TGTGCCAGCAGCAAGTCCCCTCGGGCAAAACGGGGCGGGGAGCTGTTTTTT
CASSKSPRAKRGGELFF
>TRBD2|TRBJ2-1|TRBV7-3|many
TGTGCCAGCAGCTTAATGTCGCGGGGGACTAGCGGGAGGGCCGTGACCTACAATGAGCAGTTCTTC
CASSLMSRGTSGRAVTYNEQFF
>-|TRBJ1-5|TRBV18|few
TGTGCCAGCTCACCCGGTCAGAGCAATCAGCCCCAGCATTTT
CASSPGQSNQPQHF
>-|TRBJ1-1|TRBV20-1|-
TGCAGTTCCTTAGGGGGGGCCGGCACTGAAGCTTTCTTT
CSSLGGAGTEAFF
>-|TRBJ2-3|TRBV30|-
TGTGCCTGGAGCCAAACCCCTCAAGGGACTCATCGGACGGAGCCCGGGGGAGATACGCAGTATTTT
CAWSQTPQGTHRTEPGGDTQYF
>-|TRBJ2-5|TRBV2|few
TGTGCCAGCTCCTATGGCGCCTCTCAAGAGACCCAGTACTTC
CASSYGASQETQYF
>-|TRBJ2-1|TRBV18|many
TGTGCCAGCTCACCGGGTGGGGCCGGGTACAATGAGCAGTTCTTC
CASSPGGAGYNEQFF
>-|TRBJ2-7|TRBV29-1|-
TGCAGCGGAGGGCAGAACTACGAGCAGTACTTC
CSGGQNYEQYF
>-|TRBJ1-1|TRBV7-3|few
TGTGCCAGCAGTTACACGGGGAACACTGAAGCTTTCTTT
CASSYTGNTEAFF
>-|TRBJ1-1|TRBV27|many
TGTGCCAGCAGCCGAACCCCAACAGGGTTTAACACTGAAGCTTTCTTT
CASSRTPTGFNTEAFF
>-|TRBJ1-6|TRBV3-1|-
TGTGCCAGCAGCCAACCTAAGCATTCACCCCTCCACTTT
CASSQPKHSPLHF
>-|TRBJ1-2|TRBV9|-
TGTGCCAGCAGCGTCCGGGACCCCCTCTCCAATGGCTACACCTTC
CASSVRDPLSNGYTF
>-|TRBJ2-7|TRBV10-1|many
TGCGCCGGTCCTAACCACGAGCAGTACTTC
CAGPNHEQYF
>-|TRBJ2-7|TRBV4-1|many
TGCGCCAGCAGCCCGGGACCGAGGTACGAGCAGTACTTC
CASSPGPRYEQYF
>TRBD2|TRBJ2-1|TRBV4-2|many
TGTGCCAGCAGCCATGCTAGCGGGAGCAAAAATGAGCAGTTCTTC
CASSHASGSKNEQFF
>-|TRBJ2-3|TRBV2|few
TGTGTCAGCAGCAAGGAAAAAGATACGCAGTATTTT
CVSSKEKDTQYF
>TRBD2|TRBJ2-7|TRBV20-1|many
TGCAGTGCTTGGGGACTAGCGGAGACCTACGAGCAGTACTTC
CSAWGLAETYEQYF
>TRBD1|TRBJ2-1|TRBV2|few
TGTGCCAGCAGTGATGGGGGACAGGGGGTTGACAATGAGCAGTTCTTC
CASSDGGQGVDNEQFF
>-|TRBJ2-3|TRBV19|many
TGTGCCAGTAGTATTAGGGAGTCGATGGATACGCAGTATTTT
CASSIRESMDTQYF
>TRBD1|TRBJ1-2|TRBV28|few
TGTGCCAGCAGTCCCCTAGGGACAGGGTATCCCTATGGCTACACCTTC
CASSPLGTGYPYGYTF
>-|TRBJ2-2|TRBV19|many
TGTGCCAGTAGTATCTGGGAGAACACCGGGGAGCTGTTTTTT
CASSIWENTGELFF
>TRBD2|TRBJ2-5|TRBV7-3|many
TGTGCCAGCAGCCCTACCGGGACTAGTAAGGAGACCCAGTACTTC
CASSPTGTSKETQYF
>-|TRBJ1-2|TRBV12-3/TRBV12-4|-
TGTGCCAGCAGTTTAACTTCAGGGGGCTACACCTTC
CASSLTSGGYTF
>-|TRBJ2-1|TRBV6-6|many
TGTGCCAGCAGTTACTCGACAGACAATGAGCAGTTCTTC
CASSYSTDNEQFF
>-|TRBJ1-4|TRBV20-1|-
TGCAGTGGCGTGATAGGGGTTAGTGAAAAACTGTTTTTT
CSGVIGVSEKLFF
>TRBD1|TRBJ2-7|TRBV12-3/TRBV12-4|-
TGTGCCAGCAGCCTCGTTGCAGGGGGCGGTTACGAGCAGTACTTC
CASSLVAGGGYEQYF
>-|TRBJ2-3|TRBV7-3|few
TGTGCCAGCAGCTCCGAAGGCACAGATACGCAGTATTTT
CASSSEGTDTQYF
>TRBD2|TRBJ2-5|TRBV7-2|few
TGTGCCAGCAGCTGGACTAGCGGCCAAGAGACCCAGTACTTC
CASSWTSGQETQYF
>-|TRBJ2-2|TRBV2|-
TGTGCCAGCGCGCCAGGGGAGGCCGGGGAGCTGTTTTTT
CASAPGEAGELFF
>TRBD1|TRBJ1-2|TRBV7-9|many
TGTGCCAGCAGGATCACCTTGGGACAGATCTATGGCTACACCTTC
CASRITLGQIYGYTF
>-|TRBJ2-7|TRBV28|-
TGTGCCAGCACTCAGGGCGGAACCAACTACGAGCAGTACTTC
CASTQGGTNYEQYF
>TRBD2|TRBJ2-7|TRBV28|many
TGTGCCAGCAGTCCCGGGACTAGCGGGAGGGGGTCGTACGAGCAGTACTTC
CASSPGTSGRGSYEQYF